These T cell receptor beta chains were read from a single sample in a study of T cell responses to AZD1222 COVID-19 vaccine. The protocol was immunoSEQ multiplex PCR, while the TCRdb copy is restricted to in-frame clones and leaves out a portion. The sample includes about 140,000 clones, more than 85% of them seen just once. Sequences were derived from peripheral blood, sampled on day 0 of AZD1222 vaccination. The source is an adult in good health. Each CDR3 is given with its conserved first and last residue. Fields, in order: V gene, D gene, CDR3 length, clone size, J gene, CDR3 protein, CDR3 DNA. A D gene is named only where the DNA matches it firmly. Part of the rows lack a size; the others show once, few, many or a class for expanded clones.

v_call: TRBV2
d_call: TRBD2
cdr3_length: 15
clone_size: -
j_call: TRBJ2-1
cdr3_aa: CASSTSGRTYNEQFF
cdr3_nt: TGTGCCAGCAGTACTAGCGGGAGAACCTACAATGAGCAGTTCTTC

v_call: TRBV7-6
d_call: TRBD2
cdr3_length: 18
clone_size: -
j_call: TRBJ2-5
cdr3_aa: CASSLAISLLAEVGTQYF
cdr3_nt: TGTGCCAGCAGCTTAGCGATATCATTGCTAGCGGAGGTGGGGACCCAGTACTTC

v_call: TRBV29-1
d_call: -
cdr3_length: 13
clone_size: -
j_call: TRBJ1-2
cdr3_aa: CSVGTRSNYGYTF
cdr3_nt: TGCAGCGTGGGAACCAGGTCTAACTATGGCTACACCTTC

v_call: TRBV29-1
d_call: -
cdr3_length: 13
clone_size: -
j_call: TRBJ1-2
cdr3_aa: CSVRGGGNYGYTF
cdr3_nt: TGCAGCGTTCGCGGGGGCGGTAACTATGGCTACACCTTC

v_call: TRBV3-1/TRBV3-2
d_call: -
cdr3_length: 13
clone_size: -
j_call: TRBJ1-4
cdr3_aa: CASSQGPVEKLFF
cdr3_nt: TGTGCCAGCAGCCAGGGTCCGGTTGAAAAACTGTTTTTT

v_call: TRBV9
d_call: -
cdr3_length: 14
clone_size: -
j_call: TRBJ1-4
cdr3_aa: CASTSGQANEKLFF
cdr3_nt: TGTGCCAGCACCTCCGGTCAGGCTAATGAAAAACTGTTTTTT

v_call: TRBV7-2
d_call: TRBD2
cdr3_length: 14
clone_size: -
j_call: TRBJ2-5
cdr3_aa: CASSTGTTKETQYF
cdr3_nt: TGTGCCAGCAGTACCGGGACTACCAAAGAGACCCAGTACTTC

v_call: TRBV19
d_call: -
cdr3_length: 14
clone_size: -
j_call: TRBJ1-2
cdr3_aa: CASSMGTGSSGYTF
cdr3_nt: TGTGCCAGTAGTATGGGTACAGGGTCGTCCGGCTACACCTTC

v_call: TRBV11-2
d_call: -
cdr3_length: 15
clone_size: -
j_call: TRBJ2-7
cdr3_aa: CASSLAAASSYEQYF
cdr3_nt: TGTGCCAGCAGCTTAGCGGCGGCGAGCTCCTACGAGCAGTACTTC

v_call: TRBV5-4
d_call: -
cdr3_length: 15
clone_size: -
j_call: TRBJ1-1
cdr3_aa: CASSLSWNVNTEAFF
cdr3_nt: TGTGCCAGCAGCTTGTCCTGGAACGTAAACACTGAAGCTTTCTTT

v_call: TRBV7-9
d_call: TRBD2
cdr3_length: 19
clone_size: -
j_call: TRBJ2-7
cdr3_aa: CASSSQPGTSGSIGYEQYF
cdr3_nt: TGTGCCAGCAGCTCCCAACCCGGGACTAGCGGAAGCATTGGCTACGAGCAGTACTTC

v_call: TRBV29-1
d_call: -
cdr3_length: 13
clone_size: -
j_call: TRBJ2-2
cdr3_aa: CSVVPHGTGELFF
cdr3_nt: TGCAGCGTTGTCCCCCATGGCACCGGGGAGCTGTTTTTT

v_call: TRBV14
d_call: -
cdr3_length: 11
clone_size: -
j_call: TRBJ2-7
cdr3_aa: CASSHLYEQYF
cdr3_nt: TGTGCCAGCAGCCACCTGTACGAGCAGTACTTC

v_call: TRBV19
d_call: -
cdr3_length: 12
clone_size: -
j_call: TRBJ1-1
cdr3_aa: CASSRGKGEAFF
cdr3_nt: TGTGCCAGTAGTCGGGGGAAGGGGGAAGCTTTCTTT

v_call: TRBV9
d_call: -
cdr3_length: 14
clone_size: -
j_call: TRBJ1-1
cdr3_aa: CASSPSQGNTEAFF
cdr3_nt: TGTGCCAGCAGCCCATCACAGGGGAACACTGAAGCTTTCTTT

v_call: TRBV19
d_call: TRBD1
cdr3_length: 13
clone_size: -
j_call: TRBJ1-1
cdr3_aa: CASSINRGTEAFF
cdr3_nt: TGTGCCAGTAGTATCAACAGGGGCACTGAAGCTTTCTTT

v_call: TRBV24-1
d_call: TRBD2
cdr3_length: 12
clone_size: once
j_call: TRBJ2-1
cdr3_aa: CATSDQRGGQFF
cdr3_nt: TGTGCCACCAGTGACCAGCGGGGGGGTCAGTTCTTC

v_call: TRBV11-1
d_call: -
cdr3_length: 16
clone_size: -
j_call: TRBJ2-2
cdr3_aa: CASSARTASNTGELFF
cdr3_nt: TGTGCCAGCAGCGCAAGGACAGCATCGAACACCGGGGAGCTGTTTTTT

v_call: TRBV11-3
d_call: TRBD1
cdr3_length: 13
clone_size: -
j_call: TRBJ2-7
cdr3_aa: CASSANRGGEQYF
cdr3_nt: TGTGCCAGCAGCGCGAACAGGGGTGGCGAGCAGTACTTC

v_call: TRBV18
d_call: TRBD1
cdr3_length: 16
clone_size: -
j_call: TRBJ1-5
cdr3_aa: CASSLQQGGGNQPQHF
cdr3_nt: TGTGCCAGCTCACTACAACAGGGGGGAGGCAATCAGCCCCAGCATTTT

v_call: TRBV4-2
d_call: TRBD2
cdr3_length: 15
clone_size: -
j_call: TRBJ2-2
cdr3_aa: CASSPRTSDTGELFF
cdr3_nt: TGTGCCAGCAGCCCCCGGACTAGCGACACCGGGGAGCTGTTTTTT

v_call: TRBV10-3
d_call: -
cdr3_length: 10
clone_size: -
j_call: TRBJ1-3
cdr3_aa: CAIGENTIYF
cdr3_nt: TGTGCCATCGGTGAAAACACCATATATTTT

v_call: TRBV19
d_call: -
cdr3_length: 15
clone_size: -
j_call: TRBJ2-7
cdr3_aa: CASSIARGSGYEQYF
cdr3_nt: TGTGCCAGTAGTATAGCCAGGGGCTCGGGCTACGAGCAGTACTTC

v_call: TRBV19
d_call: -
cdr3_length: 15
clone_size: -
j_call: TRBJ1-1
cdr3_aa: CASSINQGLNTEAFF
cdr3_nt: TGTGCCAGTAGTATAAACCAGGGTCTGAACACTGAAGCTTTCTTT

v_call: TRBV9
d_call: -
cdr3_length: 15
clone_size: -
j_call: TRBJ2-2
cdr3_aa: CASSVETSPTGELFF
cdr3_nt: TGTGCCAGCAGCGTAGAGACTAGTCCTACCGGGGAGCTGTTTTTT

v_call: TRBV19
d_call: -
cdr3_length: 13
clone_size: -
j_call: TRBJ1-1
cdr3_aa: CASSITRGFEAFF
cdr3_nt: TGTGCCAGTAGTATTACAAGGGGTTTTGAAGCTTTCTTT

v_call: TRBV28
d_call: TRBD2
cdr3_length: 15
clone_size: -
j_call: TRBJ2-2
cdr3_aa: CASSLILAGTGELFF
cdr3_nt: TGTGCCAGCAGTTTAATCCTAGCGGGAACCGGGGAGCTGTTTTTT

v_call: TRBV19
d_call: TRBD1
cdr3_length: 15
clone_size: -
j_call: TRBJ1-6
cdr3_aa: CASSSRTGGAAPLHF
cdr3_nt: TGTGCCAGTAGTTCTAGGACAGGGGGAGCTGCACCCCTCCACTTT

v_call: TRBV18
d_call: TRBD1
cdr3_length: 14
clone_size: -
j_call: TRBJ2-7
cdr3_aa: CASSRQDRAYEQYF
cdr3_nt: TGTGCCAGCTCTAGGCAGGACAGGGCCTACGAGCAGTACTTC

v_call: TRBV24-1
d_call: -
cdr3_length: 13
clone_size: -
j_call: TRBJ1-1
cdr3_aa: CATRDGLNTEAFF
cdr3_nt: TGTGCCACCAGGGACGGGTTGAACACTGAAGCTTTCTTT

v_call: TRBV29-1
d_call: -
cdr3_length: 14
clone_size: -
j_call: TRBJ1-2
cdr3_aa: CSAADEGQNYGYTF
cdr3_nt: TGCAGCGCTGCGGACGAAGGACAGAACTATGGCTACACCTTC

v_call: TRBV7-9
d_call: TRBD2
cdr3_length: 17
clone_size: -
j_call: TRBJ2-7
cdr3_aa: CASSLGLAGAHSYEQYF
cdr3_nt: TGTGCCAGCAGCCTTGGACTAGCGGGAGCCCATTCCTACGAGCAGTACTTC

v_call: TRBV7-7
d_call: TRBD1
cdr3_length: 15
clone_size: -
j_call: TRBJ2-2
cdr3_aa: CASSLAGGADGELFF
cdr3_nt: TGTGCCAGCAGCTTAGCAGGGGGCGCCGACGGGGAGCTGTTTTTT

v_call: TRBV5-4
d_call: -
cdr3_length: 12
clone_size: -
j_call: TRBJ2-7
cdr3_aa: CASSFRSYEQYF
cdr3_nt: TGTGCCAGCAGCTTCCGTTCTTACGAGCAGTACTTC

v_call: TRBV15
d_call: -
cdr3_length: 17
clone_size: once
j_call: TRBJ2-2
cdr3_aa: CATSRVGGATNTGELFF
cdr3_nt: TGTGCCACCAGCAGAGTTGGGGGGGCGACGAACACCGGGGAGCTGTTTTTT

v_call: TRBV2
d_call: -
cdr3_length: 13
clone_size: -
j_call: TRBJ1-5
cdr3_aa: CASAQGGDQPQHF
cdr3_nt: TGTGCCAGCGCGCAGGGCGGGGATCAGCCCCAGCATTTT

v_call: TRBV19
d_call: -
cdr3_length: 15
clone_size: -
j_call: TRBJ2-2
cdr3_aa: CASSLENYNTGELFF
cdr3_nt: TGTGCCAGTAGTCTGGAGAACTACAACACCGGGGAGCTGTTTTTT

v_call: TRBV9
d_call: -
cdr3_length: 16
clone_size: -
j_call: TRBJ1-1
cdr3_aa: CASSVVRGPPNTEAFF
cdr3_nt: TGTGCCAGCAGCGTAGTCAGGGGCCCTCCGAACACTGAAGCTTTCTTT

v_call: TRBV18
d_call: -
cdr3_length: 15
clone_size: -
j_call: TRBJ2-5
cdr3_aa: CASSPRTRNTETQYF
cdr3_nt: TGTGCCAGCTCACCACGCACACGGAATACGGAGACCCAGTACTTC

v_call: TRBV4-1
d_call: -
cdr3_length: 16
clone_size: once
j_call: TRBJ2-1
cdr3_aa: CASSQVHRMRYNEQFF
cdr3_nt: TGCGCCAGCAGCCAAGTACATCGGATGCGCTACAATGAGCAGTTCTTC

v_call: TRBV6-1
d_call: TRBD2
cdr3_length: 16
clone_size: -
j_call: TRBJ2-5
cdr3_aa: CASSELAGGPQETQYF
cdr3_nt: TGTGCCAGCAGTGAACTAGCGGGAGGCCCCCAAGAGACCCAGTACTTC